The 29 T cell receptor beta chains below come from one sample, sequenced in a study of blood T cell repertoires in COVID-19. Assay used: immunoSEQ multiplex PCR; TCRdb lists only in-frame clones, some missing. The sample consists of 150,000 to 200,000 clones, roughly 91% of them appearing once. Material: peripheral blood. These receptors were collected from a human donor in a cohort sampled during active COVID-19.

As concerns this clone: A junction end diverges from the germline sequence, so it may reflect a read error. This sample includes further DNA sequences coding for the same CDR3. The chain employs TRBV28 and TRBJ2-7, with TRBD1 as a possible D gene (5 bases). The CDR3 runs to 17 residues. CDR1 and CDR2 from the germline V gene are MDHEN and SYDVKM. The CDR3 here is CASSPRGRGRSSYEQYF. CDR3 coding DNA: TGTGCCAGCAGCCCCCGAGGTAGGGGCAGGAGCTCCTACGAGCAATACTTC.

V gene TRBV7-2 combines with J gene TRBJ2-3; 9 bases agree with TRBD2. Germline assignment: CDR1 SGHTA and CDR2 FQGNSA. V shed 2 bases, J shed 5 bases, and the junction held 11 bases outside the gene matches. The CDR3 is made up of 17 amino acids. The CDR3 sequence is CASSLLVASGVGDTQYF. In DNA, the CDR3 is TGTGCCAGCAGCTTACTGGTCGCTAGCGGGGTGGGAGATACGCAGTATTTT.

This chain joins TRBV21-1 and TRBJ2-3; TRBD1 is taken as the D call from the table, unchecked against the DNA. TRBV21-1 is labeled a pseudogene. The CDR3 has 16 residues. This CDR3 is CASSKAPRTDTDTQYF. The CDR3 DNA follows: TGTGCCAGCAGCAAAGCGCCCCGGACAGACACAGATACGCAGTATTTT.

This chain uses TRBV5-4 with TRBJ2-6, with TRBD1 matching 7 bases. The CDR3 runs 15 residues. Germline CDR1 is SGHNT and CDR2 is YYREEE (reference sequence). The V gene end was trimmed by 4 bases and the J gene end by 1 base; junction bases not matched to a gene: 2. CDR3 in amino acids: CASSPDRSGANVLTF. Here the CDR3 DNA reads TGTGCCAGCAGCCCGGACAGGTCTGGGGCCAACGTCCTGACTTTC.

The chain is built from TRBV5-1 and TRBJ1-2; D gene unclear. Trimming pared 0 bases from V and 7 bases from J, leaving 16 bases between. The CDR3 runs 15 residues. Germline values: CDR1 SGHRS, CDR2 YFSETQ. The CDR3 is CASSLAVGRGGGYTF. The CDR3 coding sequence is TGCGCCAGCAGCTTGGCCGTAGGGCGGGGTGGTGGCTACACCTTC.

CDR3 DNA sequence: TGCAGTGCTAGTGACGGCGGAAGAGCCTCCTACGAGCAGTACTTC. Its protein product is CSASDGGRASYEQYF. The rearrangement links TRBV20-1 to TRBJ2-7; no reliable D call. This CDR3 comprises 15 residues. In germline, CDR1 is DFQATT, CDR2 SNEGSKA (reference sequence). The V end lost 3 bases, the J end lost 0 bases, and 15 bases lay between the germline ends.

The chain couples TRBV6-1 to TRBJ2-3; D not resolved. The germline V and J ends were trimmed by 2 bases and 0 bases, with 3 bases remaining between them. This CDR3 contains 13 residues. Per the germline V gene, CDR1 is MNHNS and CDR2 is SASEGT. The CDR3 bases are TGTGCCAGCAGTGAACCTAGCACAGATACGCAGTATTTT. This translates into CASSEPSTDTQYF.

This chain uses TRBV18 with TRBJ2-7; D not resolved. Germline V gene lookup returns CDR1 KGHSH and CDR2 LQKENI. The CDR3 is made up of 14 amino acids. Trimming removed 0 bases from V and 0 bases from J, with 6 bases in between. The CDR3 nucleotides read TGTGCCAGCTCACCACCAGAGAGCTCCTACGAGCAGTACTTC. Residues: CASSPPESSYEQYF. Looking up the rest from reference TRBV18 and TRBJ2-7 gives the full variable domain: NAGVMQNPRHLVRRRGQEARLRCSPMKGHSHVYWYRQLPEEGLKFMVYLQKENIIDESGMPKERFSAEFPKEGPSILRIQQVVRGDSAAYFCASSPPESSYEQYFGPGTRLTVT.

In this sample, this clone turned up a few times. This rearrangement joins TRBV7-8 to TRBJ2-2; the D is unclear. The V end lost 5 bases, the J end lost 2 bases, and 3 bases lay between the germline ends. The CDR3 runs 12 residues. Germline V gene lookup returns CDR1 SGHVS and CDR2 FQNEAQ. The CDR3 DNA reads TGTGCCAGCAGCCTAAACACCGGGGAGCTGTTTTTT. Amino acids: CASSLNTGELFF. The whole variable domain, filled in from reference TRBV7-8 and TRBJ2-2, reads GAGVSQSPRYKVAKRGQDVALRCDPISGHVSLFWYQQALGQGPEFLTYFQNEAQLDKSGLPSDRFFAERPEGSVSTLKIQRTQQEDSAVYLCASSLNTGELFFGEGSRLTVL.

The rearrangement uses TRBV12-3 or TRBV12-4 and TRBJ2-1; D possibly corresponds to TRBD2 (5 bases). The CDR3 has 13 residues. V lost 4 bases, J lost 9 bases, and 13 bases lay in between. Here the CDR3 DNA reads TGTGCCAGCAGTTACTTTCGTGAGGGTGAGCAGTTCTTC. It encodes CASSYFREGEQFF.

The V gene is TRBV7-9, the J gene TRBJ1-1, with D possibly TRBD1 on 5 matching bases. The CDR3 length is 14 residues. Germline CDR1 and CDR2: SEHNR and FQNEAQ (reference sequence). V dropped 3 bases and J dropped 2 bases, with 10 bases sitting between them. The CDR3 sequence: CASSFDRANTEAFF. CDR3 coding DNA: TGTGCCAGCAGCTTCGACAGAGCTAACACTGAAGCTTTCTTT.

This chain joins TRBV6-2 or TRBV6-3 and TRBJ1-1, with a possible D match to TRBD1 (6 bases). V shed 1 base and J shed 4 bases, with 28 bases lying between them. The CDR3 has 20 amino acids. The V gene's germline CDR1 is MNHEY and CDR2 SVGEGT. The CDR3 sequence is CASSYFHDRRKPPGGTEAFF. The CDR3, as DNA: TGTGCCAGCAGTTACTTTCACGACAGGCGAAAACCTCCTGGGGGCACTGAAGCTTTCTTT.

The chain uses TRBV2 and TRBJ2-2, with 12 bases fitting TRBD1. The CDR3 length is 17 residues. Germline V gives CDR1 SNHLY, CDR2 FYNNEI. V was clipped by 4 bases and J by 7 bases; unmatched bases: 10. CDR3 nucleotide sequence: TGTGCCAGCAGTGTATTAGGGACAGGGGGCGTTCTCGGGGAGCTGTTTTTT. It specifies CASSVLGTGGVLGELFF.

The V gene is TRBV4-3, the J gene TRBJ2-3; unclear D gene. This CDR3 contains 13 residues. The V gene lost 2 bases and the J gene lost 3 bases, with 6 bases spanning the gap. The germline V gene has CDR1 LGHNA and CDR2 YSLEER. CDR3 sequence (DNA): TGCGCCAGCAGCCAAATTCGGACAGATACGCAGTATTTT. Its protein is CASSQIRTDTQYF.

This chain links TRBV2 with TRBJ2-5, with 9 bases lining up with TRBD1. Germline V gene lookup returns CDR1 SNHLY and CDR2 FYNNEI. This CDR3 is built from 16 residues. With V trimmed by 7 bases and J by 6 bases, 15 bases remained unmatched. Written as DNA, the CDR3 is TGTGCCAGCACCAAAGCCTCCCACGACAGGGGGAAGACCCAGTACTTC. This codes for CASTKASHDRGKTQYF.

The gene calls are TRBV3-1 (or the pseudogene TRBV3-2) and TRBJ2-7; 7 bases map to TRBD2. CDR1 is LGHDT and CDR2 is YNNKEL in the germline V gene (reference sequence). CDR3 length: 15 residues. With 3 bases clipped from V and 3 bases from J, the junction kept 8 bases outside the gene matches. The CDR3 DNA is TGTGCCAGCAGCCATTTCGGGAGGCGCGGCTACGAGCAGTACTTC. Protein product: CASSHFGRRGYEQYF.

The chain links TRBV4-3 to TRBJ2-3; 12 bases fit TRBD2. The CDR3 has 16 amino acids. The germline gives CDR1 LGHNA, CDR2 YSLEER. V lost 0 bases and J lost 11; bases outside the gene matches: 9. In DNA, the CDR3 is TGCGCCAGCAGCCAAGATCCTAGCGGGGGGGCGTCTGAGCAGTATTTT. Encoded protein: CASSQDPSGGASEQYF.

In DNA form, the CDR3 reads TGTGCCAGCAGTGAAGAGATAGGGAGGAATCAGCCCCAGCATTTT. This sequence encodes CASSEEIGRNQPQHF. This rearrangement joins TRBV2 to TRBJ1-5; D is undetermined. Per the germline V gene, CDR1 is SNHLY and CDR2 is FYNNEI. CDR3 size: 15 residues. Between the trimmed V and J ends, which lost 1 base and 4 bases, there was a span of 11 bases.

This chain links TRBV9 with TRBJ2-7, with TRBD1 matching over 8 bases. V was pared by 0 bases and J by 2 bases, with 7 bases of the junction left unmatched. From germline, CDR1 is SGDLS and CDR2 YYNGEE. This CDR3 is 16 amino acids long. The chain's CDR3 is CASSVAGQGGPYEQYF. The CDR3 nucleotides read TGTGCCAGCAGCGTAGCCGGACAGGGCGGCCCCTACGAGCAGTACTTC.

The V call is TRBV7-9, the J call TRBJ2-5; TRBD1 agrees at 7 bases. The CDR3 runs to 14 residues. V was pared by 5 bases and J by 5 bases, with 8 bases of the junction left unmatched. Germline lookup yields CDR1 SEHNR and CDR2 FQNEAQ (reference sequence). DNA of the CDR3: TGTGCCAGCAGCAAGACAGGGCCGGGCGAGACCCAGTACTTC. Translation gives CASSKTGPGETQYF.

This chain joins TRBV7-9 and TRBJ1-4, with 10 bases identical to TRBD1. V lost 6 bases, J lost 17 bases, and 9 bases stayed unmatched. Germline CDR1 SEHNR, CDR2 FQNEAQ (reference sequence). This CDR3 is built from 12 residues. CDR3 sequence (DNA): TGTGCCAGCAGGGGGACAGGGGTTTCATTTTTTTTT. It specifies CASRGTGVSFFF.

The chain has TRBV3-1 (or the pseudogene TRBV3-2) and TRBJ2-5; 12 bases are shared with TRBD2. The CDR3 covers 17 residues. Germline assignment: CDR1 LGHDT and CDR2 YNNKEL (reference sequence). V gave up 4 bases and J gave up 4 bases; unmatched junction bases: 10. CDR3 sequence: CASSRGGLAGRGETQYF. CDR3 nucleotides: TGTGCCAGCAGCCGGGGCGGACTAGCGGGGAGGGGAGAGACCCAGTACTTC.

The CDR3 loop reads CASSLGDRGLRGYTF. The CDR3 DNA follows: TGTGCCAGCAGCTTGGGGGACAGGGGGCTTAGGGGCTACACCTTC. The chain has TRBV5-4 and TRBJ1-2; TRBD1 agrees at 12 bases. The J segment lost 8 bases and the V segment lost 0 bases, leaving 5 bases of the junction unmatched. Germline values: CDR1 SGHNT, CDR2 YYREEE (reference sequence). This CDR3 region has 15 residues.

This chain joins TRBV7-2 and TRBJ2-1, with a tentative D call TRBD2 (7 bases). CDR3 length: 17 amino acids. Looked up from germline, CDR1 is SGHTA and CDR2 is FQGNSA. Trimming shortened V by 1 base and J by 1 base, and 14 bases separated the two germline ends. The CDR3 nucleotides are TGTGCCAGCAGCTTAGTGGTCGGGGGGCCTTCCTACAATGAGCAGTTCTTC. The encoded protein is CASSLVVGGPSYNEQFF.

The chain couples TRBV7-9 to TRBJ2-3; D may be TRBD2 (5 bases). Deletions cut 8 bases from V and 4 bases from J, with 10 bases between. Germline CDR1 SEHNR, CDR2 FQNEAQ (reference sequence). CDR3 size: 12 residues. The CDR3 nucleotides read TGTGCCAGCGGGGAGACGGCAGATACGCAGTATTTT. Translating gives CASGETADTQYF.

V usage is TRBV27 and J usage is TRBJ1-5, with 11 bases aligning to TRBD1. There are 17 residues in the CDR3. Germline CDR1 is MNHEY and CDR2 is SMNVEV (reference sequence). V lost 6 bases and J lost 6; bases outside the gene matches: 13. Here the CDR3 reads CASRPTLGQGGGQPQHF. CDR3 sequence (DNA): TGTGCCAGCAGGCCGACATTGGGACAGGGGGGAGGTCAGCCCCAGCATTTT.

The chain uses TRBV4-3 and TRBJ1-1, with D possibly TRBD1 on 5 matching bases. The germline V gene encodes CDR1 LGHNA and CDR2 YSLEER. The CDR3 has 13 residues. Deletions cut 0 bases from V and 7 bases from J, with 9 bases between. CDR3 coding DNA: TGCGCCAGCAGCCAAGAATTAGGGGTTGAAGCTTTCTTT. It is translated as CASSQELGVEAFF.

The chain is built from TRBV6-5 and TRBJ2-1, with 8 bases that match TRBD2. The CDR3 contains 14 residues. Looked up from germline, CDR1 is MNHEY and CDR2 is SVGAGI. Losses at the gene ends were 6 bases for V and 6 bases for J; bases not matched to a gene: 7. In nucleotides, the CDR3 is TGTGCCAGCAGCCTCTTTGGGACTAGCAATGAGCAGTTCTTC. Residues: CASSLFGTSNEQFF.

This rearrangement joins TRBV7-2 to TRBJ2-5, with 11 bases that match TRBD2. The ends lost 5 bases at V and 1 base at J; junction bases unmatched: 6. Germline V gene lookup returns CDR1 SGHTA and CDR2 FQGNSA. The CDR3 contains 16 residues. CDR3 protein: CASSTSSGRTQETQYF. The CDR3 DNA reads TGTGCCAGCAGCACATCTAGCGGGAGGACCCAAGAGACCCAGTACTTC.